One sample yielded the 3 T cell receptor beta chains listed below, sequenced in a study of T-cell reconstitution after alpha-beta-depleted transplantation in children. Preparation of the TCRbeta library used unique molecular identifiers. TCRdb re-analysed the PCR reads in MiXCR, keeping a single row per CDR3 protein. The sample shows roughly 350,000 distinct CDR3 sequences, approximately 10% of them seen only once. Source: PBMCs from the stem cell graft donor, taken from the stem cell graft. These TCRs come from a human donor who donated a stem cell graft to a child with acute lymphoblastic leukemia.

By frequency in the sample, this clonotype is medium-sized (0.01 to 0.1%). The genes are TRBV28 and TRBJ2-7; 8 bases fit TRBD1. Trimming cost V 1 base and J 1 base; bases outside gene matches: 6. CDR1 and CDR2 (germline): MDHEN, SYDVKM. There are 16 residues in the CDR3. CDR3 in DNA: TGTGCCAGCAGTTTATTCGGACAGGGCTGGTCCTACGAGCAGTACTTC. It specifies CASSLFGQGWSYEQYF. Complete variable domain (other parts from reference TRBV28 and TRBJ2-7): DVKVTQSSRYLVKRTGEKVFLECVQDMDHENMFWYRQDPGLGLRLIYFSYDVKMKEKGDIPEGYSVSREKKERFSLILESASTNQTSMYLCASSLFGQGWSYEQYFGPGTRLTVT.

This clonotype was recorded many times. The rearrangement joins TRBV7-2 to TRBJ2-7, with TRBD2 identical over 14 bases. There are 16 residues in the CDR3. CDR1 is SGHTA, CDR2 FQGNSA, per germline. The ends lost 6 bases at V and 7 bases at J; junction bases unmatched: 11. CDR3: CASSQPGLAGVREQYF. CDR3 nucleotides: TGTGCCAGCAGTCAGCCGGGACTAGCGGGAGTGCGAGAGCAGTACTTC. The variable domain in full, completed from reference TRBV7-2 and TRBJ2-7, reads GAGVSQSPSNKVTEKGKDVELRCDPISGHTALYWYRQSLGQGLEFLIYFQGNSAPDKSGLPSDRFSAERTGGSVSTLTIQRTQQEDSAVYLCASSQPGLAGVREQYFGPGTRLTVT.

This sequence joins TRBV20-1 and TRBJ2-5; D is unresolved. Germline CDR1 and CDR2: DFQATT and SNEGSKA (reference sequence). V was trimmed by 6 bases and J by 2 bases, leaving 13 bases between them. The CDR3 extends over 13 amino acids. CDR3 region: CSAVRGGQETQYF. CDR3 DNA: TGCAGTGCCGTCAGAGGTGGGCAAGAGACCCAGTACTTC.